This TCR beta chain was recovered during a study of identical twins. Unique molecular identifiers were present on the cDNA, which also gained a universal primer site by template switching. TCRdb reprocessed the 5' RACE reads via MiXCR and lists one record per CDR3 protein. The sample has fewer than 500,000 distinct CDR3 sequences; approximately 25% are singletons. This CDR3 is built from 14 residues. Germline CDR1 reads GTSNPN; CDR2 reads SVGIG (reference sequence). V was pared by 2 bases and J by 4 bases, with 14 bases between. These data were likewise used in another study, on T cells expressing NK-cell markers. From that study: One of the eight sequenced donors was seronegative, whereas the other seven were HCMV-seropositive. Among several donors, these clonotypes also ranked first in the CD3+CD56-NKG2C+ fraction. Whether expanded NKG2C+ T cell clones were HCMV-specific remained unclear.

The receptor was isolated from a woman under 30 in good health. The sample taken for sequencing was CD4+ T cells sorted from blood. V gene TRBV30 combines with J gene TRBJ1-1; TRBD1 is a possible D gene (5 bases). The CDR3 sequence: CAWSPLGRRTEAFF. The CDR3, as DNA: TGTGCCTGGAGTCCCCTGGGGCGACGCACTGAAGCTTTCTTT.